This T cell receptor beta chain was documented in a study of T-cell memory formation after mild COVID-19. This clonotype was seen a few times. The V gene's germline CDR1 is SGHRS and CDR2 YFSETQ. V lost 2 bases, J lost 5 bases, and 32 bases lay in between. This CDR3 comprises 21 residues. In TCRdb, the 5' RACE reads were re-called with MiXCR into one record per CDR3 protein. The table lists a few hundred thousand distinct CDR3 sequences, under 30% of them singletons, with 13% in the top ten. The chain recombines TRBV5-1 with TRBJ2-1; D assignment may be TRBD1 or TRBD2 (6 bases each). The sample taken for sequencing was PBMCs or a T cell subset sorted from them (not recorded which). This TCR was recovered from an adult woman who had mild COVID-19 (a few samples of this study predate the infection). Cell type and time point are not known. The CDR3 spells CASSFSLQLGGLAAGDNEQFF. CDR3 nucleotides: TGCGCCAGCAGCTTTAGCCTCCAACTGGGGGGCCTTGCGGCGGGCGACAATGAGCAGTTCTTC.